This TCR beta chain was captured by sequencing in a study of neurological immune-mediated disorders. Regarding the study as a whole: Multiple sclerosis was found to have the least TCR clonal expansion, below healthy controls, and HTLV-1-associated myelopathy the most.

By 5'RACE with 10-nucleotide random UMIs, the cDNA was made. Via MiXCR, TCRdb re-called the 5' RACE reads, giving one row per CDR3 protein. This sample has about 31,000 distinct CDR3 sequences, with approximately 15% found just once. Time point indicated: technical triplicate 3. The sorted libraries took 1 million CD4+ or CD8+ T cells. This CDR3 has 15 residues. Germline V gene sequence: CDR1 DFQATT, CDR2 SNEGSKA (reference sequence). V was cut by 6 bases and J by 1 base, with 18 bases left in between. This clonotype has ten or more counts. Its cognate antigen is unknown. The V and J genes are TRBV20-1 and TRBJ1-1; tentatively, D is TRBD1 (6 bases). Sequencing used CD4+ T cells from blood. The receptor was isolated from a female donor with HTLV-1-associated myelopathy (HAM/TSP). The CDR3 coding sequence is TGCAGTGCCGTACCCTTGGGACATAGGAACACTGAAGCTTTCTTT. Encoded protein: CSAVPLGHRNTEAFF.